The present T cell receptor (beta chain) was sequenced within a study of blood T cell repertoires in COVID-19. Data came from immunoSEQ multiplex PCR; TCRdb stores just in-frame clones and leaves some out. Of 250,000 to 350,000 clones listed, 89% are singletons. Germline CDR1 is MNHEY and CDR2 is SMNVEV (reference sequence). The CDR3 has 15 amino acids. Unmatched junction bases numbered 5, after V lost 3 bases and J lost 6 bases. The sample taken for sequencing was peripheral blood. The gene calls are TRBV27 and TRBJ2-1; 10 bases are a match to TRBD2. The clonotype originates from an older woman with acute or convalescent COVID-19. In DNA form, the CDR3 reads TGTGCCAGCAGTTTCCTAGCGGGGGAGGCCAATGAGCAGTTCTTC. Translating it yields CASSFLAGEANEQFF.